This T cell receptor beta chain was captured by sequencing in a study of blood T cell repertoires in COVID-19 (dated by TCRdb to 2020 to 2022). About the full investigation: Samples covering the acute and convalescent phases of COVID-19 were provided by collaborators in the United States, Italy and Spain. The prospective study material was composed of cDNA or gDNA derived from T cells, B-cell-depleted T cells, or PBMCs. The dataset comprised deeply sampled blood TCRbeta repertoires from subjects exposed to, actively infected with, or recovered from COVID-19. The repertoires were made available in a free public database intended to serve as a resource for research on the immune response to SARS-CoV-2. Samples came from the ongoing ImmuneRACE study (first 160 participants) plus 1,254 subjects from 6 global collaborators. The sample metadata nearly always contained a de-identified subject ID, COVID-19 status, age in years and sex. Where available, HLA class I and class II types were obtained from metadata supplied by the sample provider rather than from assay-based typing.

The full study reports these points: Clinical and demographic metadata were provided uncurated, with the amount varying by source and participant.

Of note for this clone: Its antigen has not been determined. Per-base quality was not reported, and no clone a single base away is much larger than it.

TCRbeta CDR3 regions were amplified from genomic DNA by means of the immunoSEQ Assay, a bias-controlled multiplex PCR. Per the original workflow: The number of nucleated cells in each sample was estimated by amplification of reference gene primers within the assay. To quantify the absolute abundance of each unique TCRbeta CDR3 rearrangement, sequence reads were collapsed and filtered. For each sample, productive Simpson clonality was calculated as the square root of Simpson's diversity index across productive rearrangements. In TCRdb, the immuneACCESS table is reduced to in-frame sequences with V and J assigned. These tables do not hold every clone; where another copy was compared, an unresolved V gene accounts for under half, and the others remain unexplained. V, J and clone size derive from that table, while D and trimming were established from the DNA sequence. A total of tens of thousands of clones appear in this sample, more than 75% of them only once. The ten top clones hold 0.95% to 1.5% of the sample.

Whole blood was collected in K2EDTA tubes by collaborating institutions according to the institutions' own protocols. Collaborator samples were shipped for TCRbeta analysis as frozen whole blood, isolated PBMCs, or DNA extracted from either sample type. The CDR3 sequence holds 14 residues, the cysteine and phenylalanine included. The DNA shown is the 42-base CDR3, in frame from base 1. V is pared back by 5 bases and J by 1 base, with 11 bases lying between the germline termini. CDR1 and CDR2, looked up from the germline V gene (reference sequence), are SEHNR and FQNEAQ. The sequenced sample was peripheral blood. This sequence was found in a woman aged 55-70 years with acute or convalescent COVID-19. This receptor chain uses TRBV7-9 and TRBJ1-1; a confident D gene designation cannot be given. The DNA reads TGTGCCAGCAGCCCTAATAGCCAGAACACTGAAGCTTTCTTT. The encoded protein is CASSPNSQNTEAFF.